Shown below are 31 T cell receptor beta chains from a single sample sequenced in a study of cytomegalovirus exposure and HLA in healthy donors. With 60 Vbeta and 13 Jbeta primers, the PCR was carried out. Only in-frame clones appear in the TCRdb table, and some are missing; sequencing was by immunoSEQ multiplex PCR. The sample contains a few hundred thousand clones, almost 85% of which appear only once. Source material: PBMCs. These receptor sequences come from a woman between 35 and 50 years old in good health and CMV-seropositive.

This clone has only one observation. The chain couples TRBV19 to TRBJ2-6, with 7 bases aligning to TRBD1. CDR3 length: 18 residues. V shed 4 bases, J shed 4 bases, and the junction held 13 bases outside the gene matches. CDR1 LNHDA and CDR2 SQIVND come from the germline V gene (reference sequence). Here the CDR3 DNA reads TGTGCCAGTAGTAGTGTCCGGACAGGCTTCGGGGGGGCCAACGTCCTGACTTTC. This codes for CASSSVRTGFGGANVLTF.

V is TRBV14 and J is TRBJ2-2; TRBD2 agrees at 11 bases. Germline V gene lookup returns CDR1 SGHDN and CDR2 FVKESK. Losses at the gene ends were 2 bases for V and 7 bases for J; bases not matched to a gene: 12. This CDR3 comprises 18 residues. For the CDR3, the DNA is TGTGCCAGCAGCCAAATTGGCGGGACTAGCGGCTTTGGCGGGGAGCTGTTTTTT. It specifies CASSQIGGTSGFGGELFF.

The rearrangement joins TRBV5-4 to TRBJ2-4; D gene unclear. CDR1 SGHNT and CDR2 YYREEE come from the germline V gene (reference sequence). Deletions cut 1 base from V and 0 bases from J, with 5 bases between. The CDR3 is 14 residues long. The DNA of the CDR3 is TGTGCCAGCAGCTTGAATCTAGCCAAAAACATTCAGTACTTC. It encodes CASSLNLAKNIQYF.

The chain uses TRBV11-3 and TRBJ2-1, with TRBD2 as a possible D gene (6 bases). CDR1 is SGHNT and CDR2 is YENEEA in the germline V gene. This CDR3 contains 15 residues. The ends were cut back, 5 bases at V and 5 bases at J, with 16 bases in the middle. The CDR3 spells CASSPRHGGDNEQFF. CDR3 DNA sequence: TGTGCCAGCAGCCCCAGACATGGAGGGGACAATGAGCAGTTCTTC.

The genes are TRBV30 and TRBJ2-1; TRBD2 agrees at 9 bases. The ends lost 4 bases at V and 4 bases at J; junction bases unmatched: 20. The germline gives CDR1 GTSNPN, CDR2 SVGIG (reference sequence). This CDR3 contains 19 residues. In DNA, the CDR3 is TGTGCCTGGAAGCGCCGCTGGGAATTTAGCGGGAGTGGTTACAATGAGCAGTTCTTC. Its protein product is CAWKRRWEFSGSGYNEQFF.

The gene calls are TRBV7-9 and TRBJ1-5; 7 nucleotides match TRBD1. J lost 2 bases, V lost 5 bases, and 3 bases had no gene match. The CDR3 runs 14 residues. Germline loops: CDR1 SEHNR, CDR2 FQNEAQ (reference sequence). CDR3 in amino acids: CASSTDRGNQPQHF. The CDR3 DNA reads TGTGCCAGCAGCACAGACAGGGGCAATCAGCCCCAGCATTTT.

CDR3 sequence (DNA): TGTGCCTGGAGTGTAGCCACCGGGACAGGGTTTGGGGGCCAGCCCCAGCATTTT. It yields the protein CAWSVATGTGFGGQPQHF. V and J are TRBV30 and TRBJ1-5, with 9 nucleotides matching TRBD1. Per germline, CDR1 GTSNPN and CDR2 SVGIG (reference sequence). CDR3 length equals 18 residues. With 0 bases clipped from V and 7 bases from J, the junction kept 16 bases outside the gene matches. Combining the CDR3 with reference TRBV30 and TRBJ1-5 gives the whole variable domain SQTIHQWPATLVQPVGSPLSLECTVEGTSNPNLYWYRQAAGRGLQLLFYSVGIGQISSEVPQNLSASRPQDRQFILSSKKLLLSDSGFYLCAWSVATGTGFGGQPQHFGDGTRLSIL.

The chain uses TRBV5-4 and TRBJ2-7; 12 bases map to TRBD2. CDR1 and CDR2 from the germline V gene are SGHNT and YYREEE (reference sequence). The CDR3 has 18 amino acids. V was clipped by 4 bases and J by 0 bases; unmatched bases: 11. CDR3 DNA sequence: TGTGCCAGCAGCCACCTCGGACTAGCGGGGAGCTCCTCCTACGAGCAGTACTTC. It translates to CASSHLGLAGSSSYEQYF.

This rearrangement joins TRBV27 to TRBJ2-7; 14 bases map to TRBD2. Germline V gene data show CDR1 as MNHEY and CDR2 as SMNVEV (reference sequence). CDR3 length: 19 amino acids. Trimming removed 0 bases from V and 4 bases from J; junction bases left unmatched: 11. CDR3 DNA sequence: TGTGCCAGCAGTTTATCCGTAGGACTAGCGGGAGGCCCTAGTTACGAGCAGTACTTC. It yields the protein CASSLSVGLAGGPSYEQYF.

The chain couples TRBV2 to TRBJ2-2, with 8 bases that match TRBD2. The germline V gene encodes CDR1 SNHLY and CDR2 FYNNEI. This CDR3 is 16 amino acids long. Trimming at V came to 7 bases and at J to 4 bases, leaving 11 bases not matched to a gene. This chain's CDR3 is CASKISGTRVTGELFF. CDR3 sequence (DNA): TGTGCCAGCAAAATCTCCGGGACTAGAGTCACCGGGGAGCTGTTTTTT.

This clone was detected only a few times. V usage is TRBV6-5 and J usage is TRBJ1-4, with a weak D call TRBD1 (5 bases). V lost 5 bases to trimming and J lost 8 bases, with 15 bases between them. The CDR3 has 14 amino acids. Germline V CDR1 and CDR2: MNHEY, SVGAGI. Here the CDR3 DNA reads TGTGCCAGCAGTCGACAGTTCGGTGGGGAAAAACTGTTTTTT. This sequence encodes CASSRQFGGEKLFF.

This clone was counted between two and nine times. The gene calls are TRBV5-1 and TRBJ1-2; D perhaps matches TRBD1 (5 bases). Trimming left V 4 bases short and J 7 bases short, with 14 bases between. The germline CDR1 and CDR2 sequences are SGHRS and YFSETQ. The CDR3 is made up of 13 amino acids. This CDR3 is CASSDDSLPGYTF. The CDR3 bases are TGCGCCAGCAGCGATGACAGCCTGCCTGGCTACACCTTC.

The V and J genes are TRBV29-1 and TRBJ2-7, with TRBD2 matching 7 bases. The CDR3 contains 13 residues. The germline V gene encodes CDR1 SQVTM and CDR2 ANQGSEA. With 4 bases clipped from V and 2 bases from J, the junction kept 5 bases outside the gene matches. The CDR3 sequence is CSVGEGTAYEQYF. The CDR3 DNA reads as TGCAGCGTTGGGGAGGGGACTGCCTACGAGCAGTACTTC.

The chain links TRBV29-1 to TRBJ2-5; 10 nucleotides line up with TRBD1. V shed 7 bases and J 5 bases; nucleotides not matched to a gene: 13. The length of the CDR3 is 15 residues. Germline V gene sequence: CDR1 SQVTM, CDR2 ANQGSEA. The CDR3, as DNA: TGCAGCGCGGGACAGGGGAAGGCCCCCCTGGAGACCCAGTACTTC. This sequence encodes CSAGQGKAPLETQYF.

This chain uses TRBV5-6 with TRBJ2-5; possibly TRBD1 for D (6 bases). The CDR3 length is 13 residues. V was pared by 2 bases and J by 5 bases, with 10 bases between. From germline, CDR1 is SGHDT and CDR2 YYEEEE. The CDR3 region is CASSLHTGETQYF. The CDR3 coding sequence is TGTGCCAGCAGCTTACACACAGGGGAGACCCAGTACTTC.

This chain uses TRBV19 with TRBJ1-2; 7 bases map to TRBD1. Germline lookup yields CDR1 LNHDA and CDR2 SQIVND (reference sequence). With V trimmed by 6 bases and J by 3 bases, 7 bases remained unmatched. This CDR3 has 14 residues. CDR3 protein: CASSPTGLDYGYTF. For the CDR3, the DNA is TGTGCCAGTAGCCCGACAGGGTTGGACTATGGCTACACCTTC.

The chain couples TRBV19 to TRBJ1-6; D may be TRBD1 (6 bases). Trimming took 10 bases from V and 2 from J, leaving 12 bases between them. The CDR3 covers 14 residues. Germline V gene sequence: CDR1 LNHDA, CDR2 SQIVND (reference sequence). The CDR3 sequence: CATSTGAYNSPLHF. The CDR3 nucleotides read TGTGCCACCTCGACAGGAGCCTATAATTCACCCCTCCACTTT.

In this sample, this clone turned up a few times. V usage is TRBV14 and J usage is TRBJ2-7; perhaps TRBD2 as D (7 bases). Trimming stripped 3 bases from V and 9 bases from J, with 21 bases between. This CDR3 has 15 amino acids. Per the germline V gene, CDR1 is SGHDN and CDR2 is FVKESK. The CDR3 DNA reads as TGTGCCAGCAGCCAGGTTGGGGGGGCCGTCTCCGGGCAGTACTTC. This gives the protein CASSQVGGAVSGQYF.

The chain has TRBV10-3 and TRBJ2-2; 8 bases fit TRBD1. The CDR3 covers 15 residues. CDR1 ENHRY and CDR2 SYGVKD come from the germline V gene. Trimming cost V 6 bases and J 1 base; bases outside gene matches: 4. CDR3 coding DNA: TGTGCCATCAGCGCCGACAGGGGGAACACCGGGGAGCTGTTTTTT. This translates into CAISADRGNTGELFF.

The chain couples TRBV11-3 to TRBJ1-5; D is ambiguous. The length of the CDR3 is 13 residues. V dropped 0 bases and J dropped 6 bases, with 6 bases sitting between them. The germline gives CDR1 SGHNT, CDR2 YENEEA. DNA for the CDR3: TGTGCCAGCAGCTTAGATCTAAGTCAGCCCCAGCATTTT. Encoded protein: CASSLDLSQPQHF.

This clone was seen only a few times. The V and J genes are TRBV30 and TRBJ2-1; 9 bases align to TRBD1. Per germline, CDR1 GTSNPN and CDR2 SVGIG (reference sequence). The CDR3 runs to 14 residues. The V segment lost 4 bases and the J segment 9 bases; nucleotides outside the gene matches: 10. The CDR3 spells CAWIVDRGVGEQFF. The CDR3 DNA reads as TGTGCCTGGATTGTGGACAGGGGAGTGGGTGAGCAGTTCTTC.

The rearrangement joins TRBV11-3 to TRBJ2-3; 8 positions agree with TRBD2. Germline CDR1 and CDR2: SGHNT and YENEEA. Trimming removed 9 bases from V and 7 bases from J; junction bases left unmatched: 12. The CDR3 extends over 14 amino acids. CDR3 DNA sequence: TGTGCCAGTTCAAGCGGGAGCCCGGGTAATACGCAGTATTTT. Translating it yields CASSSGSPGNTQYF.

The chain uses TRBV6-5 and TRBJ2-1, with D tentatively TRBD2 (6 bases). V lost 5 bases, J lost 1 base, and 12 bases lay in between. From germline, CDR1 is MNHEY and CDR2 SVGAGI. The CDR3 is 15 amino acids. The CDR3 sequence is CASSPPLASYNEQFF. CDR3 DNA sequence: TGTGCCAGCAGTCCGCCTCTAGCGTCCTACAATGAGCAGTTCTTC.

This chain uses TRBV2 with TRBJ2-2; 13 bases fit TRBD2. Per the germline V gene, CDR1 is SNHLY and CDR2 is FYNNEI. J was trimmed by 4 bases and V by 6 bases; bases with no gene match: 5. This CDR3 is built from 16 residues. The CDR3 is CASRALAGGSTGELFF. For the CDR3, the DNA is TGTGCCAGCAGGGCACTAGCGGGAGGGAGCACCGGGGAGCTGTTTTTT.

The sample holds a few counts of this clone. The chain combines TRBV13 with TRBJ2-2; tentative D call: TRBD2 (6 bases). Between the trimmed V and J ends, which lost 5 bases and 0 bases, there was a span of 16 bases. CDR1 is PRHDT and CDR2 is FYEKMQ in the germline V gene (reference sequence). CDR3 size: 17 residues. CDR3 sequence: CASSPNSGPANTGELFF. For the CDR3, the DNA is TGTGCCAGCAGCCCGAATAGCGGCCCCGCGAACACCGGGGAGCTGTTTTTT.

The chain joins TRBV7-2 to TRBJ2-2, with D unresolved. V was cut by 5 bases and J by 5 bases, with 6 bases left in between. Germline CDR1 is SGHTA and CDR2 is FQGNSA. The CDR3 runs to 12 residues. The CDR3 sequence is CASSVPTGELFF. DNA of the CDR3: TGTGCCAGCAGCGTCCCGACCGGGGAGCTGTTTTTT.

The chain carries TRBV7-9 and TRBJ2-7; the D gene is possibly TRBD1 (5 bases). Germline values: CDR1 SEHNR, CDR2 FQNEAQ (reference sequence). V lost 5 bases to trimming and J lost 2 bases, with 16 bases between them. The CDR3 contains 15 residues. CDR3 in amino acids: CASSHGQGETYEQYF. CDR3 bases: TGTGCCAGCAGCCACGGGCAGGGTGAGACCTACGAGCAGTACTTC.

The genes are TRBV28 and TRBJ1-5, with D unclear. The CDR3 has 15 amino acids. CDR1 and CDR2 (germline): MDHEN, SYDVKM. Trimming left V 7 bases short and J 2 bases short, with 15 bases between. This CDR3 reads CASTALEKGNQPQHF. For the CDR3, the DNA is TGTGCCAGCACCGCTTTAGAGAAAGGCAATCAGCCCCAGCATTTT. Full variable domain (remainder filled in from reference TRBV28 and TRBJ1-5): DVKVTQSSRYLVKRTGEKVFLECVQDMDHENMFWYRQDPGLGLRLIYFSYDVKMKEKGDIPEGYSVSREKKERFSLILESASTNQTSMYLCASTALEKGNQPQHFGDGTRLSIL.

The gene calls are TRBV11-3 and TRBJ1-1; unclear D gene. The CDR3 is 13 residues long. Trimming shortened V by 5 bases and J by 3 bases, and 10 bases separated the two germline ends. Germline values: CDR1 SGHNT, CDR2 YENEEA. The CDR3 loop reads CASSLPTHTEAFF. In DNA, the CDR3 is TGTGCCAGCAGCCTCCCGACTCACACTGAAGCTTTCTTT.

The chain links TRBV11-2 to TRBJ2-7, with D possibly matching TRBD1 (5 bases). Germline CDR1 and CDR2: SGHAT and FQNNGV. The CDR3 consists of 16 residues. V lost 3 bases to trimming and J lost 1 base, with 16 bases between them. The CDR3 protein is CASSFRAGLRSYEQYF. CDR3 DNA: TGTGCCAGCAGCTTTCGTGCAGGGCTAAGATCCTACGAGCAGTACTTC.

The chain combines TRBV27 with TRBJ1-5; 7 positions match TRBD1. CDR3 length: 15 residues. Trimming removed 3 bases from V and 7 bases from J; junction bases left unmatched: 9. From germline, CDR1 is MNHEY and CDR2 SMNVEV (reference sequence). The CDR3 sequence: CASSFVGGGLQPQHF. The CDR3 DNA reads TGTGCCAGCAGTTTTGTAGGGGGCGGTTTACAGCCCCAGCATTTT.